What follows describes a single T cell receptor (beta chain). Its antigen is currently unknown. The entry originates in a study of beta chain features in type 1 diabetes. Study-wide results and caveats: Among all four CD4+ subsets, Type 1 diabetes patients had TCRB CDR3s that were moderately but significantly shorter.

Deletions cut 0 bases from V and 2 bases from J, with 7 bases between. CDR3 length: 14 amino acids. Per germline, CDR1 KGHSH and CDR2 LQKENI. Expressed TCRB transcripts were sequenced after all isolated RNA was converted to cDNA. TCRdb's copy holds only in-frame clones and misses some; the assay was immunoSEQ multiplex PCR. This table has 200,000 to 250,000 clones, roughly 13% appearing once. The material sequenced was naive CD4+ T cells from blood. The receptor was derived from a man aged 30 to 45 with type 1 diabetes. V usage is TRBV18 and J usage is TRBJ1-2; D gene unclear. The CDR3 nucleotides read TGTGCCAGCTCACCACCGTCCCAGAACTATGGCTACACCTTC. This translates into CASSPPSQNYGYTF.